These 29 T cell receptor beta chains originate from one sample sequenced in a study of T cell responses to AZD1222 COVID-19 vaccine. The repertoire was sequenced with immunoSEQ multiplex PCR; TCRdb's copy has only in-frame clones and lacks some. Here the sample spans 120,000 or so clones, over 75% being singletons. The sequencing used peripheral blood, collected on day 0 of AZD1222 vaccination. Every receptor here comes from an adult in good health.

This CDR3 is CASSELQGTEAFF. The CDR3 region has the DNA TGTGCCAGCAGTGAATTACAGGGAACTGAAGCTTTCTTT. This rearrangement joins TRBV25-1 to TRBJ1-1, with D tentatively TRBD1 (6 bases). V dropped 1 base and J dropped 5 bases, with 8 bases sitting between them. The CDR3 covers 13 residues. CDR1 is MGHDK and CDR2 is SYGVNS in the germline V gene.

The V gene is TRBV6-1, the J gene TRBJ2-5; tentative D call: TRBD1 (5 bases). The CDR3 consists of 13 residues. V was clipped by 7 bases and J by 2 bases, with 11 bases between them. Germline values: CDR1 MNHNS, CDR2 SASEGT. CDR3 in DNA: TGTGCCAGCAAAAGGGGTCAGCAAGAGACCCAGTACTTC. This gives the protein CASKRGQQETQYF.

The gene calls are TRBV12-3 or TRBV12-4 and TRBJ1-2; TRBD1 is a possible D gene (6 bases). This CDR3 is 13 amino acids long. V lost 7 bases and J 7 bases, leaving 16 bases between the germline ends. The chain's CDR3 is CASNTGFGSGYTF. CDR3 coding DNA: TGTGCCAGCAACACAGGGTTCGGGTCTGGCTACACCTTC.

This clone was seen once. The chain has TRBV7-6 and TRBJ1-1, with 9 bases identical to TRBD1. There are 14 residues in the CDR3. V lost 1 base, J lost 3 bases, and 0 bases stayed unmatched. CDR1 SGHVS and CDR2 FNYEAQ come from the germline V gene. The CDR3 DNA reads TGTGCCAGCAGCTTAGGGACAGGGGACACTGAAGCTTTCTTT. Amino acids: CASSLGTGDTEAFF.

The CDR3 bases are TGTGCCAGCAGCGTCGAGGGTTCGGTAGATACGCAGTATTTT. As protein: CASSVEGSVDTQYF. The chain joins TRBV9 to TRBJ2-3; possible D gene TRBD2, 5 bases. CDR3 length: 14 amino acids. From germline, CDR1 is SGDLS and CDR2 YYNGEE. V shed 2 bases and J shed 5 bases, with 12 bases lying between them.

The V gene is TRBV27, the J gene TRBJ2-3, with D hard to call. The V gene lost 5 bases and the J gene lost 2 bases, with 14 bases spanning the gap. CDR1 and CDR2 from the germline V gene are MNHEY and SMNVEV (reference sequence). The CDR3 is made up of 15 amino acids. CDR3 residues: CASSLGPTATDTQYF. The CDR3 DNA sequence: TGTGCCAGCAGTCTCGGACCAACAGCCACAGATACGCAGTATTTT.

V usage is TRBV10-2 and J usage is TRBJ2-7; tentatively, D is TRBD1 or TRBD2 (5 bases each). CDR3 length: 14 residues. V shed 3 bases and J shed 5 bases, with 14 bases lying between them. The germline V gene encodes CDR1 WSHSY and CDR2 SAAADI. The CDR3 protein is CASSEQGTNHEQYF. The CDR3 DNA is TGCGCCAGCAGTGAACAAGGGACCAACCACGAGCAGTACTTC.

This clone was detected a few times. The chain is built from TRBV3-1 (or the pseudogene TRBV3-2) and TRBJ1-1; D unclear. Per the germline V gene, CDR1 is LGHDT and CDR2 is YNNKEL (reference sequence). Trimming removed 8 bases at V and 1 base at J, with 14 bases between. CDR3 length: 14 residues. The CDR3 nucleotides read TGTGCCAGCTCATATCAGATAAGGAACACTGAAGCTTTCTTT. Translation gives CASSYQIRNTEAFF.

The chain couples TRBV4-1 to TRBJ1-3; no firm D call. CDR3 size: 14 residues. Germline V CDR1 and CDR2: MGHRA, YSYEKL. Trimming pared 1 base from V and 2 bases from J, leaving 6 bases between. CDR3 nucleotide sequence: TGCGCCAGCAGCCAAGGAGGAACTGGAAACACCATATATTTT. Amino acids: CASSQGGTGNTIYF.

The genes are TRBV5-6 and TRBJ2-2, with TRBD1 matching over 7 bases. After removal of 6 bases from V and 2 bases from J, the junction contained 10 bases not matched to a gene. Germline CDR1 SGHDT, CDR2 YYEEEE. CDR3 length: 16 amino acids. The CDR3 region has the DNA TGTGCCAGCAACCCGCGCAGGGGGATTAACACCGGGGAGCTGTTTTTT. It is translated as CASNPRRGINTGELFF.

There are a few counts of this clone. The chain combines TRBV28 with TRBJ1-5, with 7 bases lining up with TRBD1. The V gene end was trimmed by 3 bases and the J gene end by 3 bases; junction bases not matched to a gene: 2. The CDR3 sequence is 14 residues long. CDR1 is MDHEN and CDR2 is SYDVKM in the germline V gene. The CDR3 DNA sequence: TGTGCCAGCAGTTTGGGACAGATCAATCAGCCCCAGCATTTT. This sequence encodes CASSLGQINQPQHF.

The chain employs TRBV28 and TRBJ2-7, with 7 bases matching TRBD1. CDR1 MDHEN and CDR2 SYDVKM come from the germline V gene. V lost 6 bases, J lost 0 bases, and 8 bases stayed unmatched. The CDR3 is made up of 15 amino acids. The DNA for the CDR3 is TGTGCCAGCAGAAGACAGGGAATGGGCTCCTACGAGCAGTACTTC. Its protein is CASRRQGMGSYEQYF.

The chain couples TRBV27 to TRBJ2-7; D unclear. Germline assignment: CDR1 MNHEY and CDR2 SMNVEV (reference sequence). V dropped 3 bases and J dropped 7 bases, with 10 bases sitting between them. CDR3 length: 12 residues. The DNA for the CDR3 is TGTGCCAGCAGTTTGCTAGGGTCTGAGCAGTACTTC. It yields the protein CASSLLGSEQYF.

V is TRBV12-3 or TRBV12-4 and J is TRBJ1-1, with 9 nucleotides matching TRBD1. J gave up 11 bases and V 5 bases, and 9 bases lay outside the gene matches. The CDR3 contains 13 residues. CDR3 sequence reads: CASSLLTGGWAFF. The CDR3 coding sequence is TGTGCCAGCAGTCTCCTGACAGGGGGTTGGGCTTTCTTT.

This rearrangement joins TRBV27 to TRBJ1-6; D unresolved. CDR3 length: 14 amino acids. V shed 5 bases and J shed 7 bases, with 12 bases lying between them. Germline V gene sequence: CDR1 MNHEY, CDR2 SMNVEV (reference sequence). The CDR3 protein is CASSIWSTNSPLHF. The DNA of the CDR3 is TGTGCCAGCAGTATTTGGTCCACGAATTCACCCCTCCACTTT.

The V gene is TRBV7-8, the J gene TRBJ1-2, with unresolved D. Per germline, CDR1 SGHVS and CDR2 FQNEAQ. V lost 5 bases and J 0 bases, leaving 7 bases between the germline ends. The CDR3 contains 13 residues. CDR3 sequence reads: CASSRGANYGYTF. In nucleotides, the CDR3 is TGTGCCAGCAGCCGAGGCGCTAACTATGGCTACACCTTC.

The genes are TRBV6-2 or TRBV6-3 and TRBJ1-1, with 10 bases aligning to TRBD1. The germline CDR1 and CDR2 sequences are MNHEY and SVGEGT. This CDR3 is 15 amino acids long. Trimming at V came to 2 bases and at J to 8 bases, leaving 8 bases not matched to a gene. DNA of the CDR3: TGTGCCAGCAGTTACCACGGACAGGGGGGAGTAGAAGCTTTCTTT. Protein: CASSYHGQGGVEAFF.

The chain recombines TRBV9 with TRBJ2-5, with D perhaps TRBD2 (6 bases). The CDR3 sequence is 14 residues long. Trimming left V 1 base short and J 3 bases short, with 10 bases between. CDR1 is SGDLS and CDR2 is YYNGEE in the germline V gene. CDR3 region: CASSVNGREETQYF. In DNA, the CDR3 is TGTGCCAGCAGCGTAAACGGGAGAGAAGAGACCCAGTACTTC. Full variable domain (remainder filled in from reference TRBV9 and TRBJ2-5): DSGVTQTPKHLITATGQRVTLRCSPRSGDLSVYWYQQSLDQGLQFLIQYYNGEERAKGNILERFSAQQFPDLHSELNLSSLELGDSALYFCASSVNGREETQYFGPGTRLLVL.

CDR3 protein: CASSQDPFGQDLISMNTEAFF. The CDR3 DNA reads TGCGCCAGCAGCCAAGATCCCTTTGGACAGGACCTCATTTCTATGAACACTGAAGCTTTCTTT. The V gene is TRBV4-3, the J gene TRBJ1-1, with 7 bases matching TRBD1. Per the germline V gene, CDR1 is LGHNA and CDR2 is YSLEER. The CDR3 has 21 residues. V lost 0 bases and J lost 0; bases outside the gene matches: 19.

The CDR3 loop is CAISASGGQQETQYF. CDR3 DNA: TGTGCCATCAGTGCATCTGGGGGGCAGCAAGAGACCCAGTACTTC. This chain connects TRBV10-3 to TRBJ2-5; D tentatively reads TRBD1 or TRBD2 (6 bases each). The CDR3 has 15 amino acids. V gave up 4 bases and J gave up 2 bases, with 14 bases separating them. Germline CDR1 and CDR2: ENHRY and SYGVKD.

The chain employs TRBV7-3 and TRBJ2-2; 7 nucleotides align to TRBD2. Per the germline V gene, CDR1 is SGHTA and CDR2 is FQGTGA. The CDR3 runs to 18 residues. V was pared by 5 bases and J by 0 bases, with 12 bases of the junction left unmatched. CDR3 sequence reads: CASSPRVGGGTNTGELFF. The CDR3 DNA reads TGTGCCAGCAGCCCCCGAGTTGGCGGGGGAACGAACACCGGGGAGCTGTTTTTT.

This clone has just a few counts. The V call is TRBV28, the J call TRBJ1-2; 11 nucleotides agree with TRBD1. CDR3 size: 14 residues. The germline V gene has CDR1 MDHEN and CDR2 SYDVKM. After removal of 8 bases from V and 0 bases from J, the junction contained 2 bases not matched to a gene. CDR3 sequence: CASGTGGANYGYTF. The CDR3 DNA sequence: TGTGCCAGCGGGACAGGGGGAGCTAACTATGGCTACACCTTC.

This chain joins TRBV4-3 and TRBJ1-3; no definite D call. From germline, CDR1 is LGHNA and CDR2 YSLEER. This CDR3 spans 14 amino acids. V was cut by 0 bases and J by 0 bases, with 3 bases left in between. This CDR3 is CASSQEYSGNTIYF. In DNA, the CDR3 is TGCGCCAGCAGCCAAGAGTACTCTGGAAACACCATATATTTT.

This CDR3 is CASSYTGSRYNEQFF. The CDR3 DNA reads as TGTGCCAGCAGTTACACGGGCTCCAGGTACAATGAGCAGTTCTTC. V is TRBV6-2 or TRBV6-3 and J is TRBJ2-1; D ambiguous. This CDR3 contains 15 residues. V gave up 2 bases and J gave up 4 bases, with 12 bases separating them. CDR1 is MNHEY and CDR2 is SVGEGT in the germline V gene.

The J gene is TRBJ1-5, the V gene TRBV28; a possible D gene is TRBD1 (6 bases). V was clipped by 6 bases and J by 6 bases, with 12 bases between them. Germline CDR1 is MDHEN and CDR2 is SYDVKM. The CDR3 spans 13 residues. CDR3: CASRRQVLQPQHF. In DNA, the CDR3 is TGTGCCAGCAGGCGACAGGTCCTTCAGCCCCAGCATTTT.

The chain employs TRBV9 and TRBJ1-6; a weak D match, TRBD1 (5 bases). Trimming took off 4 bases at V and 6 bases at J, with 14 bases between the two ends. The germline V gene has CDR1 SGDLS and CDR2 YYNGEE. The CDR3 runs to 15 residues. As DNA, the CDR3 is TGTGCCAGCAGCCAGACAGTGCTTATTAATTCACCCCTCCACTTT. As protein: CASSQTVLINSPLHF.

This chain uses TRBV7-9 with TRBJ2-2, with no clear D. V lost 3 bases and J lost 0, with 5 bases in between. Germline CDR1 and CDR2: SEHNR and FQNEAQ (reference sequence). The CDR3 is 14 amino acids. The CDR3 sequence: CASSLGANTGELFF. In nucleotides, the CDR3 is TGTGCCAGCAGCTTGGGCGCGAACACCGGGGAGCTGTTTTTT.

The chain has TRBV11-2 and TRBJ1-3; D unclear. The CDR3 is 15 residues long. Germline V CDR1 and CDR2: SGHAT, FQNNGV. V was pared by 1 base and J by 0 bases, with 7 bases between. The CDR3 bases are TGTGCCAGCAGCTTAGTACCCCTCTCTGGAAACACCATATATTTT. This translates into CASSLVPLSGNTIYF.

This clone was counted only a few times. The V call is TRBV9, the J call TRBJ1-1, with a possible D match to TRBD1 (6 bases). V was pared by 0 bases and J by 8 bases, with 14 bases between. Germline V gene sequence: CDR1 SGDLS, CDR2 YYNGEE. CDR3 length equals 14 residues. The CDR3 protein is CASSVGGTQGEAFF. The DNA of the CDR3 is TGTGCCAGCAGCGTAGGGGGGACCCAGGGGGAAGCTTTCTTT.